One sample yielded the 5 T cell receptor beta chains listed below, sequenced in a study of memory CD4+ T cells and cytomegalovirus serostatus. The data were produced by immunoSEQ multiplex PCR, yet TCRdb's version contains in-frame clones alone and is incomplete. The sample lists 50,000 to 65,000 clones, 70% to 80% occurring once. The sort gate was single viable CD3+CD4+CD8-CD45RO+ cells for memory CD4+ T cells. Sequencing used memory CD4+ T cells from blood. The receptors were gathered from an adult in good health and CMV-seronegative.

This clone is a singleton in its sample. The CDR3 DNA is TGTGCCAGTAGTACTCCGTCCCTGGGGACAGGACGAAGAAAGCAGTACTTC. This translates into CASSTPSLGTGRRKQYF. The J gene is TRBJ2-7, the V gene TRBV19; TRBD1 aligns across 8 bases. Germline V gene lookup returns CDR1 LNHDA and CDR2 SQIVND (reference sequence). V dropped 4 bases and J dropped 8; count of bases not matched to a gene: 19. CDR3 size: 17 residues.

The J gene is TRBJ2-3, the V gene TRBV5-1, with D perhaps TRBD1 (5 bases). The CDR3 length is 15 residues. V was pared by 1 base and J by 0 bases, with 9 bases between. Germline V gene sequence: CDR1 SGHRS, CDR2 YFSETQ. This chain's CDR3 is CASSLTGASTDTQYF. In nucleotides, the CDR3 is TGCGCCAGCAGCTTGACAGGAGCTAGCACAGATACGCAGTATTTT.

Of note for this clone: Other DNA variants within this sample encode the same CDR3. The CDR3 nucleotides read TGTGCCAGCAGTTACAGCGGGACTAGCACAGATACGCAGTATTTT. Translated, it gives CASSYSGTSTDTQYF. The chain couples TRBV6-6 to TRBJ2-3; 7 bases are a match to TRBD2. The CDR3 contains 15 residues. With V trimmed by 2 bases and J by 0 bases, 2 bases remained unmatched. Per the germline V gene, CDR1 is MNHNY and CDR2 is SVGAGI (reference sequence).

The V call is TRBV5-5, the J call TRBJ2-7; 10 bases match TRBD2. Germline V gene sequence: CDR1 SGHKS, CDR2 YYEKEE (reference sequence). V dropped 1 base and J dropped 9; count of bases not matched to a gene: 10. This CDR3 has 15 residues. The CDR3 spells CASSLLASGSKVQYF. The CDR3 DNA reads TGTGCCAGCAGCTTGTTGGCTAGCGGGAGTAAGGTGCAGTACTTC.

V and J are TRBV7-2 and TRBJ2-1; 7 bases are a match to TRBD1. This CDR3 contains 14 residues. Germline V CDR1 and CDR2: SGHTA, FQGNSA. V dropped 4 bases and J dropped 4; count of bases not matched to a gene: 4. In DNA form, the CDR3 reads TGTGCCAGCAGCTCTCCGGGACAGTACAATGAGCAGTTCTTC. This encodes CASSSPGQYNEQFF.